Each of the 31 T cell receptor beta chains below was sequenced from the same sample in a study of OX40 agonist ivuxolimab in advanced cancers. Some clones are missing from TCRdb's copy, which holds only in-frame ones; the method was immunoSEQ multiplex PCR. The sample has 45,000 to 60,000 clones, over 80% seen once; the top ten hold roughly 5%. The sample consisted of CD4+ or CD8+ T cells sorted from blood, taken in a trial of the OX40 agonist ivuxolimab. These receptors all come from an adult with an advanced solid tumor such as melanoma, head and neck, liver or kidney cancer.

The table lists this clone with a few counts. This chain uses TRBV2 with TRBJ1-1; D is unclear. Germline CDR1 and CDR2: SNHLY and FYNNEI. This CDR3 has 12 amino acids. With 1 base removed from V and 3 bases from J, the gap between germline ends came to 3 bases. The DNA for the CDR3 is TGTGCCAGCAGTGAAGAGGACACTGAAGCTTTCTTT. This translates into CASSEEDTEAFF.

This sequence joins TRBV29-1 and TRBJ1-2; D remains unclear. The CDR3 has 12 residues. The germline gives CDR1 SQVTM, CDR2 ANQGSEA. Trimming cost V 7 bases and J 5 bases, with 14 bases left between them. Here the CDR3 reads CSARTDGYGYTF. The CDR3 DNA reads TGCAGCGCCCGGACTGATGGGTATGGCTACACCTTC.

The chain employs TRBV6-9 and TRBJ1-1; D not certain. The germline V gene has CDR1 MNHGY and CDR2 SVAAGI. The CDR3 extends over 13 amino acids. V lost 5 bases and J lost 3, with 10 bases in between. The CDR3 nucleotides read TGTGCCAGCAGTAAAACAAGGGACACTGAAGCTTTCTTT. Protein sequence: CASSKTRDTEAFF.

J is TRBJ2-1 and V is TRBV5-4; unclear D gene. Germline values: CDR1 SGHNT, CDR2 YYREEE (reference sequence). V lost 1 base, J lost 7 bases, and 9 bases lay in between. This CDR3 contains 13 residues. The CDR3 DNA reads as TGTGCCAGCAGCTTGCGTCGAGAAAATGAGCAGTTCTTC. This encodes CASSLRRENEQFF.

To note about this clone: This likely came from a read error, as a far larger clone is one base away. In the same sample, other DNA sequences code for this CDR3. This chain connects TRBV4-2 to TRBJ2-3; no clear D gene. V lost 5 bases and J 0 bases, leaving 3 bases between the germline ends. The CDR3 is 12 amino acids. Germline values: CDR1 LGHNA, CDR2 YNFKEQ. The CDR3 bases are TGTGCCAGCAGCTCTAGCACAGATACGCAGTATTTT. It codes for CASSSSTDTQYF.

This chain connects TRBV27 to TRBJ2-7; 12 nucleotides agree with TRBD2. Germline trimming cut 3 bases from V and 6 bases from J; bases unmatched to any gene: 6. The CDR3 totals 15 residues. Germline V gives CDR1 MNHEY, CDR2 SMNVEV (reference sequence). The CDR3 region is CASSFLAGGSSEQYF. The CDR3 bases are TGTGCCAGCAGTTTTCTAGCGGGAGGGTCGAGCGAGCAGTACTTC.

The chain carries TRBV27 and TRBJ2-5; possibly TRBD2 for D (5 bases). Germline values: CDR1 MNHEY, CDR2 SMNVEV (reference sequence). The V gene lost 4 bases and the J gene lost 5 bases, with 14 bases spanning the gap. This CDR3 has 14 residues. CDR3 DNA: TGTGCCAGCAGTTCTTTTTCCGGGATTGAGACCCAGTACTTC. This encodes CASSSFSGIETQYF.

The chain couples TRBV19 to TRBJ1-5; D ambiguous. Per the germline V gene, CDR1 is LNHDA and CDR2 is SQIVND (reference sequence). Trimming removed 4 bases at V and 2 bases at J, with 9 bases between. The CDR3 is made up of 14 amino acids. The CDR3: CASSTLTRNQPQHF. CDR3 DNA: TGTGCCAGTAGTACCCTCACCCGCAATCAGCCCCAGCATTTT.

The CDR3 spells CASSHYPLRISYNEQFF. The CDR3 nucleotides read TGCGCCAGCAGCCATTACCCTCTACGAATCTCCTACAATGAGCAGTTCTTC. The chain has TRBV4-1 and TRBJ2-1; the D is unclear. The V end lost 3 bases, the J end lost 0 bases, and 15 bases lay between the germline ends. Germline CDR1 MGHRA, CDR2 YSYEKL. The CDR3 has 17 amino acids.

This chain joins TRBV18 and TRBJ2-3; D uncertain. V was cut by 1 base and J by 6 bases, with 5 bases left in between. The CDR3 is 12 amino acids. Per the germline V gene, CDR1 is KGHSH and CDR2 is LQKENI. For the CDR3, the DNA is TGTGCCAGCTCACCACAACGGGATACGCAGTATTTT. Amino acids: CASSPQRDTQYF. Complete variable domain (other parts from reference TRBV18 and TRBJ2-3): NAGVMQNPRHLVRRRGQEARLRCSPMKGHSHVYWYRQLPEEGLKFMVYLQKENIIDESGMPKERFSAEFPKEGPSILRIQQVVRGDSAAYFCASSPQRDTQYFGPGTRLTVL.

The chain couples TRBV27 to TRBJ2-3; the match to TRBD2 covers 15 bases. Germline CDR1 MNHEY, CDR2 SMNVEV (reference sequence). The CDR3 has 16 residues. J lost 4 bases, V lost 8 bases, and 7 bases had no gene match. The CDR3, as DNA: TGTGCCAGCCGGGGACTAGCGGGAGGAGGTTCAGATACGCAGTATTTT. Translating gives CASRGLAGGGSDTQYF.

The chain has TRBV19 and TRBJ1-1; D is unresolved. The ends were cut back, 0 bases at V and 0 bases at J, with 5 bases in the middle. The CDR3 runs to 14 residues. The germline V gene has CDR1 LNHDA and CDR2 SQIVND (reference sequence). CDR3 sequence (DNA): TGTGCCAGTAGTATAGAGGCGGTGAACACTGAAGCTTTCTTT. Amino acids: CASSIEAVNTEAFF.

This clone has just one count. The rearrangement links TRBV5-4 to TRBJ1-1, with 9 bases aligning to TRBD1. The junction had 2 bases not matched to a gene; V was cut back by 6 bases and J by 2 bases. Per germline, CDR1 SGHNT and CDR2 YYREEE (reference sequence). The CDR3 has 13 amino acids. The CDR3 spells CASNTGGNTEAFF. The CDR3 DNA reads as TGTGCCAGCAACACAGGGGGCAACACTGAAGCTTTCTTT.

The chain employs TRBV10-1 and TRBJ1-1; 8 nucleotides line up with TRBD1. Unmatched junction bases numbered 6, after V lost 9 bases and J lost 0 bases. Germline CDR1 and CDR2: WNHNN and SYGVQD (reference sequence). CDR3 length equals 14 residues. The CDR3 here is CARKRTGLNTEAFF. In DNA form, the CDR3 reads TGCGCCAGAAAACGGACAGGGCTGAACACTGAAGCTTTCTTT.

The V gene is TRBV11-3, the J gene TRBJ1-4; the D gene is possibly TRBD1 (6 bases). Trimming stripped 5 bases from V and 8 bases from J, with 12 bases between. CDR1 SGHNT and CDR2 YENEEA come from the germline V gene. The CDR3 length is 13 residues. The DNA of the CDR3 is TGTGCCAGCAGCGGACAGTTTGGGGAAAAACTGTTTTTT. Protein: CASSGQFGEKLFF.

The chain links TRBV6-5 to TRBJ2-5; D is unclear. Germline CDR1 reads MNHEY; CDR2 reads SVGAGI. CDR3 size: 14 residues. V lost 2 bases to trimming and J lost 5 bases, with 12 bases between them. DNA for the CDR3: TGTGCCAGCAGTTACACGGGCCTCGGGGAGACCCAGTACTTC. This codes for CASSYTGLGETQYF.

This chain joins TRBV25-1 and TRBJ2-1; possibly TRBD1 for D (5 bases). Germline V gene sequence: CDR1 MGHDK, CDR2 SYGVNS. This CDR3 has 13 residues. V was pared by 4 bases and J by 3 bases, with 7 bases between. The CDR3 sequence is CASSAQDYNEQFF. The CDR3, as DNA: TGTGCCAGCAGTGCACAGGACTACAATGAGCAGTTCTTC.

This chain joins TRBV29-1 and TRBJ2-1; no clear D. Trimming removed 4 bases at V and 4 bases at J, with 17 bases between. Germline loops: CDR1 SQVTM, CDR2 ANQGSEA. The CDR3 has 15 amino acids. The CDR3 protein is CSVVVGVLSYNEQFF. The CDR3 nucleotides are TGCAGCGTTGTGGTTGGGGTTCTCTCGTACAATGAGCAGTTCTTC.

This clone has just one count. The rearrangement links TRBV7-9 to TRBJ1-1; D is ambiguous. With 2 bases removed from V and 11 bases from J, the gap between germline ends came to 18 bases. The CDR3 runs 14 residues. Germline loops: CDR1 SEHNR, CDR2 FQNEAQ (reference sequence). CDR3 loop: CASSLSVVSIGAFF. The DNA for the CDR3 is TGTGCCAGCAGCTTATCCGTAGTTAGTATCGGGGCTTTCTTT. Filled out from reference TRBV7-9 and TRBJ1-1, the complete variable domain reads DTGVSQNPRHKITKRGQNVTFRCDPISEHNRLYWYRQTLGQGPEFLTYFQNEAQLEKSRLLSDRFSAERPKGSFSTLEIQRTEQGDSAMYLCASSLSVVSIGAFFGQGTRLTVV.

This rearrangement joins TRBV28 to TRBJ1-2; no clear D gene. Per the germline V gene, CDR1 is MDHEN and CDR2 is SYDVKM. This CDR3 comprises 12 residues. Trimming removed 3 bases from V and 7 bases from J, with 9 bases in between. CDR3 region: CASSFRVGGYTF. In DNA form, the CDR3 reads TGTGCCAGCAGTTTCCGGGTCGGTGGCTACACCTTC.

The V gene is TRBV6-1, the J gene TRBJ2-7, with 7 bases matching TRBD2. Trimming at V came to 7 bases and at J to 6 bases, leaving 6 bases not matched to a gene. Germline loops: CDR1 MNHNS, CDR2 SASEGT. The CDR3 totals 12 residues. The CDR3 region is CASNQWEGEQYF. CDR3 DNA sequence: TGTGCCAGCAACCAGTGGGAGGGCGAGCAGTACTTC.

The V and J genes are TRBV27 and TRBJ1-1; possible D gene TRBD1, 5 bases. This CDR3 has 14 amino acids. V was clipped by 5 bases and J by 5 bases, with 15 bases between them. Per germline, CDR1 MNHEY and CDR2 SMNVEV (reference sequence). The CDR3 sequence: CASSPRRGLTEAFF. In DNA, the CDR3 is TGTGCCAGCAGTCCTCGGAGGGGTTTGACTGAAGCTTTCTTT.

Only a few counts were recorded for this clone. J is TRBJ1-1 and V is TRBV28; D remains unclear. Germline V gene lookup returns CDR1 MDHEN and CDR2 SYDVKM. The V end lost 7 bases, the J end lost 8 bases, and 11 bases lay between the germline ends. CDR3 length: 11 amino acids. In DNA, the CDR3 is TGTGCCAGCACCAGTATTCGGGAAGCTTTCTTT. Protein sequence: CASTSIREAFF.

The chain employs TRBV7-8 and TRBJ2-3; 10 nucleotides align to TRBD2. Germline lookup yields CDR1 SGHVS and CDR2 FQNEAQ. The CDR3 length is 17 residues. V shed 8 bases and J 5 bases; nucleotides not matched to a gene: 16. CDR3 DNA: TGTGCCAGCTTGTTGCTTGGGCTAGCGGGAGTCAGAGATACGCAGTATTTT. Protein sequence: CASLLLGLAGVRDTQYF.

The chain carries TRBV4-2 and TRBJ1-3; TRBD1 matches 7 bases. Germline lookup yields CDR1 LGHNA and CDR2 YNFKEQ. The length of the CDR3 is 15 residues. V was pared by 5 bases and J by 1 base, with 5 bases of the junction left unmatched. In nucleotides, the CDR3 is TGTGCCAGCAGCTCTTACAGGGGTTCTGGAAACACCATATATTTT. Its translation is CASSSYRGSGNTIYF.

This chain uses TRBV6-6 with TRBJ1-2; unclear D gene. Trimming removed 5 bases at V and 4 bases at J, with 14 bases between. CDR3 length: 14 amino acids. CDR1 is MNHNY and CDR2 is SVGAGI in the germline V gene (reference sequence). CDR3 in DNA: TGTGCCAGCAGTCTTAGGGTAGTTGTCTATGGCTACACCTTC. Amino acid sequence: CASSLRVVVYGYTF.

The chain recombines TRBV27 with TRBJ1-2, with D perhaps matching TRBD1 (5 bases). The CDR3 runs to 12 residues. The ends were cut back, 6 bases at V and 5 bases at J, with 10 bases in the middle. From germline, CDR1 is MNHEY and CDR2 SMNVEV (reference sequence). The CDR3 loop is CASRGEGYGYTF. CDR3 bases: TGTGCCAGCAGGGGGGAGGGGTATGGCTACACCTTC.

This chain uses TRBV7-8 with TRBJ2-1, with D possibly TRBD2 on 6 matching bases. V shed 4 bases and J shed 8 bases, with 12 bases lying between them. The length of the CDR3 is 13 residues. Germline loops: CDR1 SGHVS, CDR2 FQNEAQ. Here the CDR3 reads CASSSRDSDEQFF. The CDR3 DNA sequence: TGTGCCAGCAGCTCCCGGGACTCGGATGAGCAGTTCTTC.

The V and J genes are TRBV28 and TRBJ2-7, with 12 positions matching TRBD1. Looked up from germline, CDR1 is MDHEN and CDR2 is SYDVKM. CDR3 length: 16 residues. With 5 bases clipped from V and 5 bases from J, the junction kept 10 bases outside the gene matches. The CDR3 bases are TGTGCCAGCAGTCTCCTGCGGGACAGGGGGCTCCACGAGCAGTACTTC. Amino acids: CASSLLRDRGLHEQYF.

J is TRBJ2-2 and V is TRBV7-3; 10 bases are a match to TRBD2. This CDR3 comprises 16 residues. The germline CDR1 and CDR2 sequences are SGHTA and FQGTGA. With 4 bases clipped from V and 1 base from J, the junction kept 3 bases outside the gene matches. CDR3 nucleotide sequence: TGTGCCAGCAGCTCCGGGACTAGCGAGAACACCGGGGAGCTGTTTTTT. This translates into CASSSGTSENTGELFF.

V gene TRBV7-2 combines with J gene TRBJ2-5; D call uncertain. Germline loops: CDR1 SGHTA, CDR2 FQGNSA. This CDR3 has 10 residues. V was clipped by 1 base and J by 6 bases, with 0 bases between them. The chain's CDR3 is CASSLETQYF. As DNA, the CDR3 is TGTGCCAGCAGCTTAGAGACCCAGTACTTC.